The clone carrying this T cell receptor beta chain was seen many times. The antigen is unknown. The data derive from a study of neurological immune-mediated disorders. Notes on the study in general: Expansion of TCR clones was greatest in HTLV-1-associated myelopathy and smallest in multiple sclerosis, where it fell below that of healthy controls. CDR3 amino acid sequences found in expanded clones were never shared across subjects, suggesting private repertoires in all groups.

TCRdb used MiXCR to reprocess the 5' RACE reads, holding one entry per CDR3 protein. The sample has about 48,000 distinct CDR3 sequences; about 23% are singletons. V was pared by 5 bases and J by 6 bases, with 17 bases between. This CDR3 spans 14 amino acids. The gene calls are TRBV12-3 or TRBV12-4 and TRBJ2-7; no definite D call. Sequencing was done on a sample of PBMCs. The origin of this receptor is a woman aged 70-85 years in good health. The CDR3 loop is CASSLQALGFEQYF. CDR3 nucleotides: TGTGCCAGCAGTCTCCAGGCCCTCGGCTTCGAGCAGTACTTC.